This T cell receptor (beta chain) was recovered during a study of cytomegalovirus exposure and HLA in healthy donors. Germline V lookup: CDR1 SGDLS, CDR2 YYNGEE. The CDR3 is made up of 16 amino acids. V lost 4 bases to trimming and J lost 3 bases; unmatched junction nucleotides: 6. This clone was seen more than once but under ten times. The primer mix had 60 Vbeta and 13 Jbeta primers. Clones were sequenced by immunoSEQ multiplex PCR, and TCRdb holds only the in-frame ones, with some missing. The sample lists around 94,000 clones; roughly 80% were seen once. The chain has TRBV9 and TRBJ2-7; TRBD2 matches at 14 bases. Material for sequencing was PBMCs. The origin of this receptor is a human donor in good health. The chain's CDR3 is CASSPGGTSGSYEQYF. The CDR3 DNA reads as TGTGCCAGCAGCCCAGGAGGGACTAGCGGGAGCTACGAGCAGTACTTC.